The clone carrying this T cell receptor beta chain has a single count. Use of 60 Vbeta and 13 Jbeta primers characterized the PCR. The protocol was immunoSEQ multiplex PCR, while the TCRdb copy is restricted to in-frame clones and leaves out a portion. The sample has 80,000 to 100,000 clones, over 75% seen once. Germline CDR1 reads MDHEN; CDR2 reads SYDVKM. The CDR3 covers 12 residues. Trimming left V 5 bases short and J 11 bases short, with 13 bases between. The data are from a study of cytomegalovirus exposure and HLA in healthy donors. Study in general: Genotyping of roughly 400 donors showed that 65% to 90% belonged to the Caucasian-associated ancestry cluster.

This clonotype originated in a man in his forties in good health and CMV-seropositive. The sequenced material came from PBMCs. J is TRBJ2-1 and V is TRBV28; the D is unclear. CDR3 coding DNA: TGTGCCAGCAGTCCCTTCCCCGTAAAGCAGTTCTTC. Protein sequence: CASSPFPVKQFF. Combining the CDR3 with reference TRBV28 and TRBJ2-1 gives the whole variable domain DVKVTQSSRYLVKRTGEKVFLECVQDMDHENMFWYRQDPGLGLRLIYFSYDVKMKEKGDIPEGYSVSREKKERFSLILESASTNQTSMYLCASSPFPVKQFFGPGTRLTVL.